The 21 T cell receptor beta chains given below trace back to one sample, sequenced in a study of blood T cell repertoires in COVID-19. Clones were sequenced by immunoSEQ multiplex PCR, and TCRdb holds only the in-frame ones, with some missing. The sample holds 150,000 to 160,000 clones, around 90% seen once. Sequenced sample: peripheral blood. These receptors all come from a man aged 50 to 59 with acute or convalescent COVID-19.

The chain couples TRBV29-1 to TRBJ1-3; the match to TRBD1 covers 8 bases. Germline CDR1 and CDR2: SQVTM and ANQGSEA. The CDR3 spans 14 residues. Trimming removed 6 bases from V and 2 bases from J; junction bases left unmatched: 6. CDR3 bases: TGCAGCGTCACTAGACAGGGGACTGGAAACACCATATATTTT. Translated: CSVTRQGTGNTIYF.

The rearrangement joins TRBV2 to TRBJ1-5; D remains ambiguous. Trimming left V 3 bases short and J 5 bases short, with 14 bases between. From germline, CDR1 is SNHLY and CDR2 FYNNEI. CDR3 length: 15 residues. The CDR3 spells CASSDAPRFDQPQHF. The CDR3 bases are TGTGCCAGCAGTGACGCCCCGAGATTCGATCAGCCCCAGCATTTT.

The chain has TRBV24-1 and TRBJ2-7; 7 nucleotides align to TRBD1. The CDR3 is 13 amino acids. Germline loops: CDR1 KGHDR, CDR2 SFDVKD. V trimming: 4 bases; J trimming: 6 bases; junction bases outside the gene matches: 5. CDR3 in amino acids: CATSDARTGEQYF. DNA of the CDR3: TGTGCCACCAGTGACGCCCGGACAGGCGAGCAGTACTTC.

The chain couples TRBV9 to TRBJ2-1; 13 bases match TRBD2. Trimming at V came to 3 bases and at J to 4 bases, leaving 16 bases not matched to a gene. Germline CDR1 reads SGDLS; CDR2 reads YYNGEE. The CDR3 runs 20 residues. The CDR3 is CASSDGVLAGGAVGYNEQFF. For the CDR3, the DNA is TGTGCCAGCAGCGACGGTGTACTAGCGGGAGGGGCTGTGGGGTACAATGAGCAGTTCTTC.

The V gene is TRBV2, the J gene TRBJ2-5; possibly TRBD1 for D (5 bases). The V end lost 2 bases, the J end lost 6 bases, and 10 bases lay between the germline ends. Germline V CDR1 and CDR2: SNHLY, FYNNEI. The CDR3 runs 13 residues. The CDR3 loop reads CASSENRGQTQYF. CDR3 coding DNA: TGTGCCAGCAGTGAAAATAGGGGTCAGACCCAGTACTTC.

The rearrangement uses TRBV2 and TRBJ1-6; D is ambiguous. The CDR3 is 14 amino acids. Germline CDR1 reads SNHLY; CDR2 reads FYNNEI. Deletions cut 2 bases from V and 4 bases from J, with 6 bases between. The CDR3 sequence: CASSEPVYNSPLHF. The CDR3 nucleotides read TGTGCCAGCAGTGAACCCGTGTATAATTCACCCCTCCACTTT.

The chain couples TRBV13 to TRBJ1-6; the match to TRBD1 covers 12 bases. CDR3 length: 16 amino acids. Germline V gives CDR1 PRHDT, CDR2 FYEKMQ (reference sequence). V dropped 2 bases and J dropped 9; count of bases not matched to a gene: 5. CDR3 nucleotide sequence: TGTGCCAGCAGCTTACTGGGGACAGGGGGCATTTCACCCCTCCACTTT. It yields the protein CASSLLGTGGISPLHF.

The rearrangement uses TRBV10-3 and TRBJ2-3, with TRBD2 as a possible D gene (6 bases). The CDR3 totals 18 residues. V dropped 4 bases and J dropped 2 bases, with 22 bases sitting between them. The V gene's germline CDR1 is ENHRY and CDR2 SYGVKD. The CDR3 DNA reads TGTGCCATCAGTGCCTTAGGGGTGGGGCGGGGTATCACAGATACGCAGTATTTT. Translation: CAISALGVGRGITDTQYF.

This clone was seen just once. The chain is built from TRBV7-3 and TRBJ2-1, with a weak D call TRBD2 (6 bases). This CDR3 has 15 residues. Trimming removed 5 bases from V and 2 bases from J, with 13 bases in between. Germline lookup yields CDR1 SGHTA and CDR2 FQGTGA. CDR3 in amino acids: CASSRDSSTYNEQFF. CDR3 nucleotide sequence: TGTGCCAGCAGCCGGGACTCTTCCACCTACAATGAGCAGTTCTTC.

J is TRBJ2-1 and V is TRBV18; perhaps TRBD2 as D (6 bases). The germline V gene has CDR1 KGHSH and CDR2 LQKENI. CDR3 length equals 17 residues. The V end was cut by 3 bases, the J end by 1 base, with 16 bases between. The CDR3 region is CASSPFQGGNSYNEQFF. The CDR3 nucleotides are TGTGCCAGCTCACCTTTTCAGGGCGGGAATTCCTACAATGAGCAGTTCTTC.

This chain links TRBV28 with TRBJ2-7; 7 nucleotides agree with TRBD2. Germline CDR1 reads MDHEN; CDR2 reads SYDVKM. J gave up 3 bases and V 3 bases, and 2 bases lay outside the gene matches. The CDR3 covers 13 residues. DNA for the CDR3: TGTGCCAGCAGTTTCGCTAGCGGCTACGAGCAGTACTTC. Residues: CASSFASGYEQYF.

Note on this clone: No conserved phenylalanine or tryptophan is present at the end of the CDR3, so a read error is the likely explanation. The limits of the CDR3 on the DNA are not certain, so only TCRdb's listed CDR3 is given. This chain's CDR3 is CASSLGYGEQEGLE. This chain connects TRBV28 to TRBJ1-1. A total of 14 residues make up the CDR3, ends included. Germline V CDR1 and CDR2: MDHEN, SYDVKM.

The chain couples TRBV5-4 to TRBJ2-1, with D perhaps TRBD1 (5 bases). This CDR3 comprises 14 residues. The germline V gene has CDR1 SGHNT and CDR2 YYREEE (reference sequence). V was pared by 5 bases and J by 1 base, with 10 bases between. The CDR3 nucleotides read TGTGCCAGCAGGTTTACAGGTTCCTACAATGAGCAGTTCTTC. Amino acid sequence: CASRFTGSYNEQFF.

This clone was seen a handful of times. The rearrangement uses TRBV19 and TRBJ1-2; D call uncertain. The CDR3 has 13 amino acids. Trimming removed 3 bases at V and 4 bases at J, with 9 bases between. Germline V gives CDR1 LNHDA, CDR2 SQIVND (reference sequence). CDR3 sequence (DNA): TGTGCCAGTAGTATGGCCTCGCCCTATGGCTACACCTTC. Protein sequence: CASSMASPYGYTF.

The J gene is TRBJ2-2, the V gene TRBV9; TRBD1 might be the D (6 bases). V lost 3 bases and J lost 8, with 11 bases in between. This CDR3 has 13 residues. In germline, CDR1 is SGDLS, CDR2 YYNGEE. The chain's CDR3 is CASSAQGSGELFF. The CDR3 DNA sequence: TGTGCCAGCAGCGCCCAGGGGTCTGGGGAGCTGTTTTTT.

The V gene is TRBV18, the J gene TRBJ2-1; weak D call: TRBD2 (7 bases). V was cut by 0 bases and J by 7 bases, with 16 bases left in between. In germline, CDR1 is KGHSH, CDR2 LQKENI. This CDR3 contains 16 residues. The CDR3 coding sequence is TGTGCCAGCTCACCACCGAAACGGGGGGCTCGAAATGAGCAGTTCTTC. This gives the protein CASSPPKRGARNEQFF.

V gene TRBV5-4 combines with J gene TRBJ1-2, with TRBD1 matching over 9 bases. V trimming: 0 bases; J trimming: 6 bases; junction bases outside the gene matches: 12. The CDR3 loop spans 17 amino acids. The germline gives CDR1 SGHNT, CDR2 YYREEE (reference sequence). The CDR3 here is CASSLGLGTGRGDGYTF. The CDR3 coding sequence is TGTGCCAGCAGCTTGGGTCTCGGGACAGGGAGAGGTGATGGCTACACCTTC.

The CDR3 sequence: CSAEGFSSYEQYF. In DNA, the CDR3 is TGCAGCGCCGAGGGCTTCAGCTCCTACGAGCAGTACTTC. The rearrangement links TRBV29-1 to TRBJ2-7; D perhaps matches TRBD2 (5 bases). The CDR3 contains 13 residues. Looked up from germline, CDR1 is SQVTM and CDR2 is ANQGSEA. V lost 7 bases and J lost 0, with 13 bases in between.

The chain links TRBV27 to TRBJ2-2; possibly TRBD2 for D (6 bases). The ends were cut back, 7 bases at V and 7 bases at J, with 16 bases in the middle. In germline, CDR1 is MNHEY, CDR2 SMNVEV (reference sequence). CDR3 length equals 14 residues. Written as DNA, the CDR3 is TGTGCCAGCAAGTTAGGCGGGAATGTCGGGGAGCTGTTTTTT. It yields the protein CASKLGGNVGELFF.

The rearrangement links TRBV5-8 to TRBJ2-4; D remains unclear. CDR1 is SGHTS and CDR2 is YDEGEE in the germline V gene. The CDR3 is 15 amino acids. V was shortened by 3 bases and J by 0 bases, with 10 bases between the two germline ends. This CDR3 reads CASSSQTSAKNIQYF. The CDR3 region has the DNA TGTGCCAGCAGCTCCCAGACATCAGCCAAAAACATTCAGTACTTC.

The CDR3 coding sequence is TGTGCCAGCAGCTTACTTAGCGGGAGGGCCAATGAGCAGTTCTTC. This sequence encodes CASSLLSGRANEQFF. The rearrangement links TRBV11-2 to TRBJ2-1, with 11 bases aligning to TRBD2. J was trimmed by 6 bases and V by 2 bases; bases with no gene match: 3. Germline V gene lookup returns CDR1 SGHAT and CDR2 FQNNGV. The length of the CDR3 is 15 residues.